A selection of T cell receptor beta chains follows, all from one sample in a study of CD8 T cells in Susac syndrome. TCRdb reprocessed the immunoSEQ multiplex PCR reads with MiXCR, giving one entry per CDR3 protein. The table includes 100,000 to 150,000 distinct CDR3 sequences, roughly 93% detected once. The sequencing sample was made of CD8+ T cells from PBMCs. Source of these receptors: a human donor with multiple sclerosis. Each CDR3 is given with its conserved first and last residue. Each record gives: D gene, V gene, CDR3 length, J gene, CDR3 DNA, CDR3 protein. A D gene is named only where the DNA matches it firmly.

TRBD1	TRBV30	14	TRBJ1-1	TGTGCCTGGAGTGAGGACAGGGAGAGCACTGAAGCTTTCTTT	CAWSEDRESTEAFF
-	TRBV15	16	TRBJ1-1	TGTGCCACCAGCAAGGGCCCTGGGCTGATGAACACTGAAGCTTTCTTT	CATSKGPGLMNTEAFF
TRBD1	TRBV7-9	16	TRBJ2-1	TGTGCCAGCAGCTTGAGGGGGGACAGGGCTCGTAGTGAGCAGTTCTTC	CASSLRGDRARSEQFF
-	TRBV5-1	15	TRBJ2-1	TGCGCCAGCAGGGATCATGGGAGCTCCTACAATGAGCAGTTCTTC	CASRDHGSSYNEQFF
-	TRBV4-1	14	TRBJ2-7	TGCGCCAGCAGCCAAAGTGCCAGTGATGACGAGCAGTACTTC	CASSQSASDDEQYF
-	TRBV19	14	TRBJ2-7	TGTGCCAGTAGTAGGAGCCGGACCCCTTACGAGCAGTACTTC	CASSRSRTPYEQYF
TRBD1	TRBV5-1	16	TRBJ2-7	TGCGCCAGCAGCTTACGGACAGGGATGTACTCCTACGAGCAGTACTTC	CASSLRTGMYSYEQYF
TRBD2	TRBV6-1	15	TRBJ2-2	TGTGCCAGCAACCCCGGGACTAGGGTTACCGGGGAGCTGTTTTTT	CASNPGTRVTGELFF
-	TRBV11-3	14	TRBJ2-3	TGTGCCAGCTCATCGGACGACACATTGAATACGCAGTATTTT	CASSSDDTLNTQYF
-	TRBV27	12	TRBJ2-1	TGTGCCAGCAGTACCTCCTACAATGAGCAGTTCTTC	CASSTSYNEQFF
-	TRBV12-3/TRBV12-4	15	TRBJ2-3	TGTGCCAGCAGCCCAAGCAGGGTTCGGACAGATACGCAGTATTTT	CASSPSRVRTDTQYF
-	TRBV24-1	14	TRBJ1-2	TGTGCCACCAGTGGGGGAGACGTTATACATGGCTACACCTTC	CATSGGDVIHGYTF
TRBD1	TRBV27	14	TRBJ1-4	TGTGCCAGCAGTTCCGGACAGGGTCGCCGAAAACTGTTTTTT	CASSSGQGRRKLFF
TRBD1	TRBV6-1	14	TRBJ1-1	TGTGCCAGCAGTGACAGGGGGGCGAACACTGAAGCTTTCTTT	CASSDRGANTEAFF
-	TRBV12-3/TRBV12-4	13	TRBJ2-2	TGTGCCAGCAGTTCAGGGGTTGCCGGGGAGCTGTTTTTT	CASSSGVAGELFF
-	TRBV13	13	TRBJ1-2	TGTGCCAGCAGCCCTGGGATAGGGGATGGCTACACCTTC	CASSPGIGDGYTF